This T cell receptor beta chain was captured by sequencing in a study of blood T cell repertoires in COVID-19 (dated by TCRdb to 2018 to 2020). In the study overall: Samples covering the acute and convalescent phases of COVID-19 were provided by collaborators in the United States, Italy and Spain. The dataset comprised deeply sampled blood TCRbeta repertoires from subjects exposed to, actively infected with, or recovered from COVID-19. The material from the prospective study consisted of cDNA or gDNA derived from T cells, B-cell-depleted T cells, or PBMCs. Nearly every sample came with metadata listing a de-identified subject ID, COVID-19 status, age in years and sex. Where HLA class I and class II types were available, the types were taken from metadata supplied by the sample provider, not from assay-based typing. The samples were drawn from two sources: the first 160 participants of the ongoing ImmuneRACE study, and about 1,300 subjects contributed by 6 global collaborators. The repertoires were released in a freely available public database intended as a resource for research on the immune response to SARS-CoV-2.

Paper-wide results and their limitations: The amount of clinical and demographic metadata varied by source and participant and was provided uncurated.

TCRbeta CDR3 regions were amplified from genomic DNA by means of the immunoSEQ Assay, a bias-controlled multiplex PCR. As for how the authors treated the data: Within the assay, amplification of reference gene primers was used to estimate how many nucleated cells each sample contained. To quantify the absolute abundance of each unique TCRbeta CDR3 rearrangement, sequence reads were collapsed and filtered. Productive Simpson clonality was computed per sample as the square root of Simpson's diversity index over productive rearrangements. In TCRdb, the immuneACCESS table is reduced to in-frame sequences with V and J assigned. These tables do not hold every clone; where another copy was compared, an unresolved V gene accounts for under half, and the others remain unexplained. That table is the source of V, J and clone size, and D and trimming were worked out from the DNA. The sample data list approximately 210,000 clones, and 65% to 80% of these were observed just once. The ten largest make up approximately 16% of the sample.

The CDR3 has 12 amino acids, counting the end cysteine and phenylalanine. Just the 36-base CDR3 DNA is kept, in frame starting at base 1. Sequences MNHEY (CDR1) and SVGAGI (CDR2) are obtained from the germline V gene. V gives up 6 bases and J gives up 8 bases, and the segment between their germline ends measures 13 bases. In the prospective study, participants were roughly 18 to 100 years old, resided in 25 or so geographic areas of the United States, and were enrolled through a virtual design. In the prospective study, cohorts were assigned on the basis of participant-reported clinical history obtained from a screening survey and a study questionnaire. In the prospective study, mobile phlebotomists collected whole blood, serum and a nasopharyngeal or oropharyngeal swab from each participant. Additional blood draws and questionnaires over a 2-month period could optionally be provided by prospective study participants. Blood samples from the prospective study were shipped frozen or at room temperature prior to DNA extraction.

With respect to this clone: What antigen it recognizes has not been identified. No much larger clone exists at a distance of one base, and base qualities are not known.

Recombination connected TRBV6-5 to TRBJ1-2; no D gene can be assigned with confidence. The sequence came from a woman aged 45-65 years with acute COVID-19. What was sequenced was PBMCs or T cells enriched from blood (not recorded which). For the CDR3, the sequence is CASRRSEGGYTF. DNA sequence: TGTGCCAGCAGGCGCTCCGAGGGCGGCTACACCTTC.